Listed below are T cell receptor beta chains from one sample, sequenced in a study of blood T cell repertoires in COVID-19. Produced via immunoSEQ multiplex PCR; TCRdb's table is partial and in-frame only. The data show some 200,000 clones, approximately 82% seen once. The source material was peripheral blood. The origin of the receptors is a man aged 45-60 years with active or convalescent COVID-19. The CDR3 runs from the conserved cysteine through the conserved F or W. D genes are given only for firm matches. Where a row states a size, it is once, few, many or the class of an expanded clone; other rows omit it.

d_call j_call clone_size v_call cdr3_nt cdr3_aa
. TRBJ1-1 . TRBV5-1 TGCGCCAGCAGCTTGGGGGCGGGAATGAACACTGAAGCTTTCTTT CASSLGAGMNTEAFF
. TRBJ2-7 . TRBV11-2 TGTGCCAGCAGCTCCCGGAGCTACTACGAGCAGTACTTC CASSSRSYYEQYF
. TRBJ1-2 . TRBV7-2 TGTGCCAGCCAAATGGGGGGGAACTATGGCTACACCTTC CASQMGGNYGYTF
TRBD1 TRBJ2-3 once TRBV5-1 TGCGCCAGCAGCTGGCGGGACAGGGCCACAGATACGCAGTATTTT CASSWRDRATDTQYF
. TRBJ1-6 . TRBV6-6 TGTGCCAGCAGTAGCCCTGAGGATTCACCCCTCCACTTT CASSSPEDSPLHF
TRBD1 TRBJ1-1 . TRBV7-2 TGTGCCAGCAGCTTAGAGGGGGCCGGGAACACTGAAGCTTTCTTT CASSLEGAGNTEAFF
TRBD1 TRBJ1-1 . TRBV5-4 TGTGCCAGCAGTCCAGGGACAGCCCTAACTTACACTGAAGCTTTCTTT CASSPGTALTYTEAFF
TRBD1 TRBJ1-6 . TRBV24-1 TGTGCCACCAGTGATTCCTCCCTAGGACAGGATTCACCCCTCCACTTT CATSDSSLGQDSPLHF
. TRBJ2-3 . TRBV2 TGTGCCAGCGAAATGGACTTAAGTAGCACAGATACGCAGTATTTT CASEMDLSSTDTQYF
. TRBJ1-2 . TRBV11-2 TGTGCCAGCAGCTTAGATCAGCGCGCAGGGCTTATTGGCTACACCTTC CASSLDQRAGLIGYTF
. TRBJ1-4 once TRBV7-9 TGTGCCAGCAGCTTAGACTCCCAAACTAGGGAAAAACTGTTTTTT CASSLDSQTREKLFF
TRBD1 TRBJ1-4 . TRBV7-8 TGTGCCAGCAACAACCACAGGGGGATTAAGACTAATGAAAAACTGTTTTTT CASNNHRGIKTNEKLFF
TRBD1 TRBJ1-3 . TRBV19 TGTGCCACCAGGACAGGGGCTGGAAACACCATATATTTT CATRTGAGNTIYF
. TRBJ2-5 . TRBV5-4 TGTGCCAGCAGCTTGGGCCCCGACAGGTTCCAAGAGACCCAGTACTTC CASSLGPDRFQETQYF
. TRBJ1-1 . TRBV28 TGTGCCAGCAGTCCCCGCGTAGGGGACACTGAAGCTTTCTTT CASSPRVGDTEAFF
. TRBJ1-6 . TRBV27 TGTGCCAGCATGAGGGGTGGCGAACACAGGGCGAAGAATTCACCCCTCCACTTT CASMRGGEHRAKNSPLHF
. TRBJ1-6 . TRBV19 TGTGCCAGTAGCACCACTGGGAGCGGTAATTCACCCCTCCACTTT CASSTTGSGNSPLHF
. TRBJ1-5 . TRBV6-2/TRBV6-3 TGTGCCAGCAGTTCTGCAGGGCCTGATAGCAATCAGCCCCAGCATTTT CASSSAGPDSNQPQHF
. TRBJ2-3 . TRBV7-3 TGTGCCAGCAGCTTTGCGGGGAACGAGCCTCGGGATACGCAGTATTTT CASSFAGNEPRDTQYF
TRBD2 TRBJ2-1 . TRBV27 TGTGCCAGCAGTTTATCCCCAAGACTAGCGGGGGCCTACAATGAGCAGTTCTTC CASSLSPRLAGAYNEQFF
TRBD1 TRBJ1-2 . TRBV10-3 TGTGCCATCAGGGGGACAGGGGGTGGCTACACCTTC CAIRGTGGGYTF
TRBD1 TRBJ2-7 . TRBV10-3 TGTGCCATCGGGGGACAGGGCGAGGACGAGCAGTACTTC CAIGGQGEDEQYF
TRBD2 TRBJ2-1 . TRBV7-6 TGTGCCAGCAGCTCCCGGGAGGCTTTGTTAGATGAGCAGTTCTTC CASSSREALLDEQFF
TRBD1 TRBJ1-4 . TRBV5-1 TGCGCCAGCAGCTTTGGTAGGACAGGGGGCTATAATGAAAAACTGTTTTTT CASSFGRTGGYNEKLFF
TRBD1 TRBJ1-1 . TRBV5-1 TGCGCCAGCAGCTCGAAGGAGGGGGCGTTAATGAACACTGAAGCTTTCTTT CASSSKEGALMNTEAFF
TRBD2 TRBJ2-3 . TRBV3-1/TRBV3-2 TGTGCCAGCAGCCATTCGACTAGCGGATACACAGATACGCAGTATTTT CASSHSTSGYTDTQYF
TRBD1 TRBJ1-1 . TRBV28 TGTGCCAGCAGTTTAGCGACAGGGTCCACTGAAGCTTTCTTT CASSLATGSTEAFF
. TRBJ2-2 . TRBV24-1 TGTGCCACCAGTGTAATAGCCTCCGGGGAGCTGTTTTTT CATSVIASGELFF
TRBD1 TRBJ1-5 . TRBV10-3 TGTGCCATCAGTGATCTTGCGACAGGGGGAGTGGGCAATCAGCCCCAGCATTTT CAISDLATGGVGNQPQHF
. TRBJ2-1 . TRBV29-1 TGCAGCGTTCGTTCTAGTTCGACTTACAATGAGCAGTTCTTC CSVRSSSTYNEQFF
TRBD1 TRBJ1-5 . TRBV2 TGTGCCAGCACTTTGGACAGGGGAGGTCAGCCCCAGCATTTT CASTLDRGGQPQHF